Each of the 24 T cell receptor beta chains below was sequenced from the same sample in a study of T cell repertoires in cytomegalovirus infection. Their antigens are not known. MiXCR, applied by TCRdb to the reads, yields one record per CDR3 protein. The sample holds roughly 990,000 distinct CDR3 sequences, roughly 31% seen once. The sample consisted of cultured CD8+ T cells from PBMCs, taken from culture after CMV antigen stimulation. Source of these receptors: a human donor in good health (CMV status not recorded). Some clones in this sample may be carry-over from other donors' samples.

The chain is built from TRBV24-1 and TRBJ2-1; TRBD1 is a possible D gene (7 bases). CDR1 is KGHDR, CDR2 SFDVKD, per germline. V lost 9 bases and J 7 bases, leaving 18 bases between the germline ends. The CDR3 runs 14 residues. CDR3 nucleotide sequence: TGTGCCACCCGGGGCCCAGGGGGGCGGAATGAGCAGTTCTTC. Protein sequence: CATRGPGGRNEQFF.

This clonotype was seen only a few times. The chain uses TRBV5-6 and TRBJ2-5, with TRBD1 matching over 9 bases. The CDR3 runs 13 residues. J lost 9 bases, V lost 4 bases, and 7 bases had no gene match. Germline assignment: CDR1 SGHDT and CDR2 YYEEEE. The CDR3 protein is CASSPGTGSAQYF. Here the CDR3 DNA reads TGTGCCAGCAGCCCAGGGACAGGGTCGGCCCAGTACTTC. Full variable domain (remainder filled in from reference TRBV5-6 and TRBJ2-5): DAGVTQSPTHLIKTRGQQVTLRCSPKSGHDTVSWYQQALGQGPQFIFQYYEEEERQRGNFPDRFSGHQFPNYSSELNVNALLLGDSALYLCASSPGTGSAQYFGPGTRLLVL.

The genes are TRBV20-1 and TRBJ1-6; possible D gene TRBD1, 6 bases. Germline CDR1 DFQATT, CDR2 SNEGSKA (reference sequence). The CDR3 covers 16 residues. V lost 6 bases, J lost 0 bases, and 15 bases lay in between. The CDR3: CSAPPRGISYNSPLHF. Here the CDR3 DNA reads TGCAGTGCCCCACCCAGGGGAATCTCCTATAATTCACCCCTCCACTTT.

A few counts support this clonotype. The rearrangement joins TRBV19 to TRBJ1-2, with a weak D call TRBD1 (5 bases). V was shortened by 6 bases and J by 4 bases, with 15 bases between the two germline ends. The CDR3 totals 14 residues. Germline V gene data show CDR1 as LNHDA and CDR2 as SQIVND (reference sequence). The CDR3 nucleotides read TGTGCCAGTAGGAACGACAGCCCCTTCTATGGCTACACCTTC. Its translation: CASRNDSPFYGYTF.

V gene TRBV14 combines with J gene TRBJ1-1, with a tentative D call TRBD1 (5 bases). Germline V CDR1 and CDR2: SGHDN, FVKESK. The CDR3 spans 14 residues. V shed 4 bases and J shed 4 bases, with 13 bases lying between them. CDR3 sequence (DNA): TGTGCCAGCAGCCTCGGGGGGTATCGCACTGAAGCTTTCTTT. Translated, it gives CASSLGGYRTEAFF.

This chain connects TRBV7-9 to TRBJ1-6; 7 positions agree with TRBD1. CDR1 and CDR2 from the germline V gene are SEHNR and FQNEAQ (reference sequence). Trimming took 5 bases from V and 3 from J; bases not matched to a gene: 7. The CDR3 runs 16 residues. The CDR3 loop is CASSGVRDSYNSPLHF. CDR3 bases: TGTGCCAGCAGCGGCGTCCGGGACAGCTATAATTCACCCCTCCACTTT.

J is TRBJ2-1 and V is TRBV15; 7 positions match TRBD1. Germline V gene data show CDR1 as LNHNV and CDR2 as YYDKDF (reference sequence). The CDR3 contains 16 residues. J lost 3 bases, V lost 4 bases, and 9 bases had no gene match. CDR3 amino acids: CATSKFRDRVYNEQFF. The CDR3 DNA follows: TGTGCCACCAGCAAGTTCCGGGACAGAGTCTACAATGAGCAGTTCTTC.

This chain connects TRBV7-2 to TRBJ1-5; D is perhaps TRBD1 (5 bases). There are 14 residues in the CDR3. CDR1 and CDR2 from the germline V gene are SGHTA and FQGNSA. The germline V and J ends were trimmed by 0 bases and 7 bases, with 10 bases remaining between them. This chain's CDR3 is CASSLARAHQPQHF. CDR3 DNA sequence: TGTGCCAGCAGCTTAGCCAGGGCGCACCAGCCCCAGCATTTT.

CDR3 nucleotide sequence: TGTGCCAGCTCTAAGGCCTCAGGCTGGGACACCATATATTTT. Translation gives CASSKASGWDTIYF. This chain uses TRBV6-6 with TRBJ1-3; unclear D gene. The CDR3 is 14 residues long. The V gene lost 8 bases and the J gene lost 8 bases, with 19 bases spanning the gap. Germline V CDR1 and CDR2: MNHNY, SVGAGI (reference sequence).

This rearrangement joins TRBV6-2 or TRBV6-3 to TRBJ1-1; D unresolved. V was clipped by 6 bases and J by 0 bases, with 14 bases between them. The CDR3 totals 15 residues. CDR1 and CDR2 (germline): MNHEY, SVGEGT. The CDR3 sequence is CASRSLWVMNTEAFF. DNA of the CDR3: TGTGCCAGCAGGTCGTTATGGGTAATGAACACTGAAGCTTTCTTT.

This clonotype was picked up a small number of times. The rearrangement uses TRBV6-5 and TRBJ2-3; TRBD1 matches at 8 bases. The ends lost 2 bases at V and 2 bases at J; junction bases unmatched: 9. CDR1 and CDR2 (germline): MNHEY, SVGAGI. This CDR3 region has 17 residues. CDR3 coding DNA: TGTGCCAGCAGTTACGCACCGACAGGGGAAGCCACAGATACGCAGTATTTT. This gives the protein CASSYAPTGEATDTQYF.

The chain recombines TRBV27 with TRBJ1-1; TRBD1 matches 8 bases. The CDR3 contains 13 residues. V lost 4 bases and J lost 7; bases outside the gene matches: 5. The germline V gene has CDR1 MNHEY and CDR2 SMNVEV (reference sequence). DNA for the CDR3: TGTGCCAGCAGTTCCGGGACAGGCCATGAAGCTTTCTTT. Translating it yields CASSSGTGHEAFF.

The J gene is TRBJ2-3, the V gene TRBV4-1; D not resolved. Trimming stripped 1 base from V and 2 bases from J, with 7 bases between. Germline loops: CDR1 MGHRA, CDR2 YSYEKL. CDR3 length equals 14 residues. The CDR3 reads CASSQGSPTDTQYF. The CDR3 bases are TGCGCCAGCAGCCAAGGATCTCCCACAGATACGCAGTATTTT.

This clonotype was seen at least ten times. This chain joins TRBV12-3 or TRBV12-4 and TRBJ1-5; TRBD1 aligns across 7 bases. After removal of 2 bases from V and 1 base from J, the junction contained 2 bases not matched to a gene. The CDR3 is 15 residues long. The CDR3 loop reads CASSLKGASNQPQHF. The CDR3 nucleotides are TGTGCCAGCAGTTTAAAGGGGGCGAGCAATCAGCCCCAGCATTTT.

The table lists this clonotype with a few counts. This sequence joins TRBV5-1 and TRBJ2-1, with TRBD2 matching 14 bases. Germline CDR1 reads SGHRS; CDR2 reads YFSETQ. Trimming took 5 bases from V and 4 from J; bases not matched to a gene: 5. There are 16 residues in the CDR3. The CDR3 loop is CASRPGTSGGYNEQFF. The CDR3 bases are TGCGCCAGCAGACCTGGGACTAGCGGGGGTTACAATGAGCAGTTCTTC.

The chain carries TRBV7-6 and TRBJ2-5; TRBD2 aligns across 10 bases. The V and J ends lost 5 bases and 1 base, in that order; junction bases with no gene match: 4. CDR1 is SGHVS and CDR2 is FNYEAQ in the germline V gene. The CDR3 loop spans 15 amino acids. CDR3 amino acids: CASSRAGGIQETQYF. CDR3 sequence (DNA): TGTGCCAGCAGCCGAGCGGGGGGGATCCAAGAGACCCAGTACTTC.

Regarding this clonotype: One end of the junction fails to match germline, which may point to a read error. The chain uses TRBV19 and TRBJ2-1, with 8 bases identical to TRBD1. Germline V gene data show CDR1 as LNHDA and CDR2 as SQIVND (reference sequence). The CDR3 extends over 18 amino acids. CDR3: CASSIAGPRQGFYNDQFF. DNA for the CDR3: TGTGCCAGTAGTATAGCCGGGCCCAGACAGGGGTTCTACAATGATCAGTTCTTC.

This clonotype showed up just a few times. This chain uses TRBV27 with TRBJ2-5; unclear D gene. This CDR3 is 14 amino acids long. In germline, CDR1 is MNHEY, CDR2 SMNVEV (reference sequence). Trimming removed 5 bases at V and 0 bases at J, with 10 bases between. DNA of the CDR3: TGTGCCAGCAGTCCCGTTTGGTACCAAGAGACCCAGTACTTC. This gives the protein CASSPVWYQETQYF.

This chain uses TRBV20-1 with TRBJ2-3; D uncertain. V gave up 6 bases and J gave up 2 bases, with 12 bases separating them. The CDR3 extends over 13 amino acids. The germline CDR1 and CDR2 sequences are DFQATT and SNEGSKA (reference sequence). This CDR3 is CSAPQGHTDTQYF. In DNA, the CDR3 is TGCAGTGCCCCTCAAGGTCACACAGATACGCAGTATTTT.

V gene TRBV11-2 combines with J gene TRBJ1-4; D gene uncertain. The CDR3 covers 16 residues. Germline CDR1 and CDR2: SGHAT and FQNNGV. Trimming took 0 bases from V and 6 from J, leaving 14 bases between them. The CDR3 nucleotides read TGTGCCAGCAGCTTAGATGCCGGCTTTCGGGATGAAAAACTGTTTTTT. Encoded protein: CASSLDAGFRDEKLFF.

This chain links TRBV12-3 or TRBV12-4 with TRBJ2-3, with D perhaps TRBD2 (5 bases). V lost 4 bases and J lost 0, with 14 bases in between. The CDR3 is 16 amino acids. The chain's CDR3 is CASSSSGWTSTDTQYF. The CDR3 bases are TGTGCCAGCAGTTCGTCGGGGTGGACTAGCACAGATACGCAGTATTTT.

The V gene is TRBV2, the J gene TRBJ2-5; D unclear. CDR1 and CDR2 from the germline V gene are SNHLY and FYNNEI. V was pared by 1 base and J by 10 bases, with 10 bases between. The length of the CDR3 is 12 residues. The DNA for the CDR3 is TGTGCCAGCAGTGAAGTCCCTCGGAACCAGTACTTC. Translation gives CASSEVPRNQYF.

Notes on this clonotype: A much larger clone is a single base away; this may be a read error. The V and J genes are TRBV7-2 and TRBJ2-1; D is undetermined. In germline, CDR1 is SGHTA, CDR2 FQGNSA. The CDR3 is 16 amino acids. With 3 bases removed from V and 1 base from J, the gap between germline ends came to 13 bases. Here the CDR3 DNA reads TGTGCCAGCAGCTTTCTCTTCCGGGCTTCCTACAATGAGCAGTTCTTC. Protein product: CASSFLFRASYNEQFF.

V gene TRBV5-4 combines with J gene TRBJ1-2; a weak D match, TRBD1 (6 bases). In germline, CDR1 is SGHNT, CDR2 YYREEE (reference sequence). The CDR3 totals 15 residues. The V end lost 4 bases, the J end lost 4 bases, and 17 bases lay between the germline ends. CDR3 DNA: TGTGCCAGCAGCCCGGAAAACCCAGGGGCCTATGGCTACACCTTC. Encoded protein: CASSPENPGAYGYTF. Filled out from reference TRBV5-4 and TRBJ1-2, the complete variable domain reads ETGVTQSPTHLIKTRGQQVTLRCSSQSGHNTVSWYQQALGQGPQFIFQYYREEENGRGNFPPRFSGLQFPNYSSELNVNALELDDSALYLCASSPENPGAYGYTFGSGTRLTVV.